One and the same sample provided the 18 T cell receptor beta chains below, sequenced in a study of T cells in Graves' hyperthyroidism and ophthalmopathy. From RNA transcripts, TCR beta CDR3 regions were amplified. HTBI primers were the set used in a first-round RT-PCR of the TCR CDR3. TCRdb re-derived calls from the multiplex PCR reads in MiXCR, one entry per CDR3 protein. Among 500,000 to 650,000 distinct CDR3 sequences listed, about 14% were seen once. The sequenced sample was blood. The receptors derive from a woman aged 45-59 years with Graves' ophthalmopathy.

This clonotype was observed at least ten times. The J gene is TRBJ2-2, the V gene TRBV3-1; 10 bases map to TRBD2. This CDR3 is built from 16 residues. After removal of 0 bases from V and 6 bases from J, the junction contained 4 bases not matched to a gene. Germline V gene sequence: CDR1 LGHDT, CDR2 YNNKEL (reference sequence). Here the CDR3 DNA reads TGTGCCAGCAGCCAAGATGGTAGCGGGAGGCCCGGGGAGCTGTTTTTT. This sequence encodes CASSQDGSGRPGELFF. Variable domain in full (rest from reference TRBV3-1 and TRBJ2-2): DTAVSQTPKYLVTQMGNDKSIKCEQNLGHDTMYWYKQDSKKFLKIMFSYNNKELIINETVPNRFSPKSPDKAHLNLHINSLELGDSAVYFCASSQDGSGRPGELFFGEGSRLTVL.

This clonotype came up many times. The V gene is TRBV7-6, the J gene TRBJ1-2, with 11 bases identical to TRBD1. There are 14 residues in the CDR3. V trimming: 5 bases; J trimming: 7 bases; junction bases outside the gene matches: 6. The germline CDR1 and CDR2 sequences are SGHVS and FNYEAQ. CDR3 sequence (DNA): TGTGCCAGCAGCGCTGGACAGGGGGCTTTTGGCTACACCTTC. This gives the protein CASSAGQGAFGYTF.

The J gene is TRBJ2-2, the V gene TRBV30; tentative D call: TRBD2 (6 bases). Trimming shortened V by 6 bases and J by 3 bases, and 17 bases separated the two germline ends. The CDR3 is 15 amino acids. Germline V gene lookup returns CDR1 GTSNPN and CDR2 SVGIG (reference sequence). The DNA of the CDR3 is TGTGCCTGTCTGGGAGGAGGTTTTTACACCGGGGAGCTGTTTTTT. Its protein is CACLGGGFYTGELFF.

The sample holds one count of this clonotype. The rearrangement uses TRBV4-3 and TRBJ2-3; 10 bases map to TRBD2. V was pared by 1 base and J by 4 bases, with 11 bases of the junction left unmatched. The CDR3 sequence is 18 residues long. Germline CDR1 and CDR2: LGHNA and YSLEER. CDR3 residues: CASSQAPWPSGSADTQYF. CDR3 sequence (DNA): TGCGCCAGCAGCCAAGCCCCCTGGCCTAGCGGGAGTGCAGATACGCAGTATTTT.

In its sample, this clonotype was seen many times. The rearrangement uses TRBV6-2 or TRBV6-3 and TRBJ2-7; TRBD1 matches 9 bases. Trimming took 1 base from V and 2 from J; bases not matched to a gene: 3. The CDR3 loop spans 15 amino acids. Germline V gene sequence: CDR1 MNHEY, CDR2 SVGEGT. CDR3 protein: CASSYLDRGPYEQYF. The CDR3 DNA sequence: TGTGCCAGCAGTTACTTGGACAGGGGCCCCTACGAGCAGTACTTC.

The sample holds many counts of this clonotype. The rearrangement uses TRBV28 and TRBJ1-2, with D possibly being TRBD1 (5 bases). CDR3 length: 15 amino acids. Germline CDR1 MDHEN, CDR2 SYDVKM. The ends were cut back, 5 bases at V and 3 bases at J, with 16 bases in the middle. The CDR3 DNA follows: TGTGCCAGCAGTCGCCCGGGACCCCCGGACTATGGCTACACCTTC. Encoded protein: CASSRPGPPDYGYTF.

This clonotype showed up many times. The chain recombines TRBV30 with TRBJ1-6; no clear D gene. Germline CDR1 is GTSNPN and CDR2 is SVGIG (reference sequence). V was shortened by 4 bases and J by 4 bases, with 5 bases between the two germline ends. The CDR3 has 12 amino acids. CDR3 protein: CAWTVYNSPLHF. CDR3 coding DNA: TGTGCCTGGACTGTTTATAATTCACCCCTCCACTTT. Based on the CDR3 plus reference TRBV30 and TRBJ1-6, the full variable domain is SQTIHQWPATLVQPVGSPLSLECTVEGTSNPNLYWYRQAAGRGLQLLFYSVGIGQISSEVPQNLSASRPQDRQFILSSKKLLLSDSGFYLCAWTVYNSPLHFGNGTRLTVT.

This clonotype was seen repeatedly, ten times or more. This chain links TRBV6-2 or TRBV6-3 with TRBJ2-4; D might be TRBD1 (5 bases). V was pared by 0 bases and J by 6 bases, with 12 bases between. Germline V gene lookup returns CDR1 MNHEY and CDR2 SVGEGT. CDR3 length equals 15 residues. CDR3 DNA sequence: TGTGCCAGCAGTTACTCGCATGAAGACAGAAACATTCAGTACTTC. Translation: CASSYSHEDRNIQYF.

This clonotype appeared a few times. This chain connects TRBV5-1 to TRBJ2-3, with TRBD2 matching over 13 bases. The V gene's germline CDR1 is SGHRS and CDR2 YFSETQ. Germline trimming cut 4 bases from V and 5 bases from J; bases unmatched to any gene: 7. There are 16 residues in the CDR3. CDR3 region: CASSQLAGGRGDTQYF. CDR3 in DNA: TGCGCCAGCAGCCAACTAGCGGGAGGGCGCGGAGATACGCAGTATTTT.

This clonotype has just a few counts. V usage is TRBV28 and J usage is TRBJ2-7; no firm D call. The germline CDR1 and CDR2 sequences are MDHEN and SYDVKM. The CDR3 is made up of 14 amino acids. V shed 4 bases and J shed 4 bases, with 14 bases lying between them. This CDR3 is CASSWVADTYEQYF. The DNA for the CDR3 is TGTGCCAGCAGTTGGGTCGCTGACACATACGAGCAGTACTTC. Looking up the rest from reference TRBV28 and TRBJ2-7 gives the full variable domain: DVKVTQSSRYLVKRTGEKVFLECVQDMDHENMFWYRQDPGLGLRLIYFSYDVKMKEKGDIPEGYSVSREKKERFSLILESASTNQTSMYLCASSWVADTYEQYFGPGTRLTVT.

This clonotype was recorded many times. The chain joins TRBV2 to TRBJ2-5; 10 nucleotides align to TRBD1. The CDR3 has 17 residues. With V trimmed by 5 bases and J by 5 bases, 14 bases remained unmatched. Germline loops: CDR1 SNHLY, CDR2 FYNNEI. Here the CDR3 reads CASSKRRQGAFTETQYF. In nucleotides, the CDR3 is TGTGCCAGCAGTAAGAGAAGACAGGGGGCTTTCACGGAGACCCAGTACTTC.

Ten or more counts support this clonotype. DNA of the CDR3: TGTGCCAGCAGTGATAGCGGGAGGGCCCCCACCGGGGAGCTGTTTTTT. Protein: CASSDSGRAPTGELFF. The J gene is TRBJ2-2, the V gene TRBV28; 11 positions agree with TRBD2. The germline gives CDR1 MDHEN, CDR2 SYDVKM. J gave up 4 bases and V 5 bases, and 6 bases lay outside the gene matches. The CDR3 consists of 16 residues.

This clonotype appeared many times. V gene TRBV9 combines with J gene TRBJ2-1; 8 bases align to TRBD2. V lost 4 bases and J lost 6; bases outside the gene matches: 9. Per the germline V gene, CDR1 is SGDLS and CDR2 is YYNGEE. This CDR3 spans 15 amino acids. Here the CDR3 DNA reads TGTGCCAGCAGCATTAGCGGGATATGGAGCAATGAGCAGTTCTTC. Encoded protein: CASSISGIWSNEQFF.

This sequence joins TRBV4-2 and TRBJ2-2; unclear D gene. Trimming pared 0 bases from V and 0 bases from J, leaving 5 bases between. The germline CDR1 and CDR2 sequences are LGHNA and YNFKEQ. The CDR3 totals 15 residues. The CDR3 region has the DNA TGTGCCAGCAGCCAAGAAGGTGCGAACACCGGGGAGCTGTTTTTT. This encodes CASSQEGANTGELFF.

The chain combines TRBV4-1 with TRBJ2-5; tentative D call: TRBD2 (5 bases). V was pared by 1 base and J by 4 bases, with 13 bases between. Germline values: CDR1 MGHRA, CDR2 YSYEKL. This CDR3 has 15 residues. The CDR3 nucleotides are TGCGCCAGCAGCCAAGTTGGGCTAGCCGGAGAGACCCAGTACTTC. It encodes CASSQVGLAGETQYF.

This clonotype has a handful of counts. V is TRBV5-1 and J is TRBJ2-1; TRBD2 might be the D (6 bases). CDR1 and CDR2 (germline): SGHRS, YFSETQ. The V end was cut by 3 bases, the J end by 8 bases, with 12 bases between. The CDR3 is 13 amino acids. This CDR3 reads CASSSAGMYEQFF. CDR3 in DNA: TGCGCCAGCAGCTCCGCGGGAATGTATGAGCAGTTCTTC.

This clonotype appeared a few times. The CDR3 loop reads CASSQDRAGASTDTQYF. The DNA for the CDR3 is TGCGCCAGCAGCCAAGATCGGGCGGGAGCTAGCACAGATACGCAGTATTTT. The J gene is TRBJ2-3, the V gene TRBV4-3; TRBD2 aligns across 7 bases. Trimming removed 0 bases from V and 0 bases from J; junction bases left unmatched: 6. Germline V gives CDR1 LGHNA, CDR2 YSLEER. The CDR3 covers 17 residues.

At least ten counts were recorded for this clonotype. This chain links TRBV20-1 with TRBJ2-7, with 9 bases fitting TRBD2. The CDR3 runs 15 residues. Trimming cost V 6 bases and J 3 bases; bases outside gene matches: 12. Germline lookup yields CDR1 DFQATT and CDR2 SNEGSKA (reference sequence). The CDR3 loop is CSARLREGPDYEQYF. CDR3 bases: TGCAGTGCAAGGTTGCGGGAGGGCCCGGACTACGAGCAGTACTTC.